These 29 T cell receptor beta chains came from one sample sequenced in a study of control samples from healthy donors and cancer patients. Method: immunoSEQ multiplex PCR; TCRdb's copy keeps in-frame clones and lacks some. The table has about 110,000 clones, more than 75% seen once; the top ten hold around 4%. Material: PBMCs. The receptors shown here come from a woman aged 60-70 years with lung cancer.

The chain combines TRBV6-6 with TRBJ2-7, with a tentative D call TRBD1 (6 bases). This CDR3 spans 13 amino acids. V lost 7 bases and J 3 bases, leaving 13 bases between the germline ends. The germline gives CDR1 MNHNY, CDR2 SVGAGI (reference sequence). The CDR3 DNA is TGTGCCAGCACCCCAAGACAGGACTACGAGCAGTACTTC. Translating it yields CASTPRQDYEQYF.

This clone was seen a single time. The V gene is TRBV7-6, the J gene TRBJ1-1, with a weak D call TRBD1 (5 bases). The CDR3 totals 13 residues. Germline CDR1 is SGHVS and CDR2 is FNYEAQ. The V end lost 4 bases, the J end lost 5 bases, and 11 bases lay between the germline ends. This CDR3 reads CASSSLGGTEAFF. The CDR3 DNA sequence: TGTGCCAGCAGCTCCCTGGGGGGGACTGAAGCTTTCTTT.

This rearrangement joins TRBV12-3 or TRBV12-4 to TRBJ1-1, with 7 bases fitting TRBD1. The CDR3 totals 13 residues. Germline trimming cut 5 bases from V and 3 bases from J; bases unmatched to any gene: 3. CDR3 in amino acids: CASSAGQDTEAFF. CDR3 nucleotides: TGTGCCAGCAGTGCCGGACAGGACACTGAAGCTTTCTTT.

The genes are TRBV4-2 and TRBJ2-1, with 9 bases that match TRBD2. From germline, CDR1 is LGHNA and CDR2 YNFKEQ. CDR3 length: 16 amino acids. The V gene end was trimmed by 0 bases and the J gene end by 8 bases; junction bases not matched to a gene: 8. CDR3 coding DNA: TGTGCCAGCAGCCAAGATCCCAGCGGGGGGAGGGATGAGCAGTTCTTC. Encoded protein: CASSQDPSGGRDEQFF.

This chain links TRBV19 with TRBJ1-1; tentative D call: TRBD1 (6 bases). V lost 7 bases and J 0 bases, leaving 15 bases between the germline ends. Germline V gene lookup returns CDR1 LNHDA and CDR2 SQIVND (reference sequence). This CDR3 region has 15 residues. CDR3 sequence reads: CASKEGGGMNTEAFF. The CDR3 bases are TGTGCCAGTAAGGAGGGCGGGGGCATGAACACTGAAGCTTTCTTT.

The chain is built from TRBV2 and TRBJ2-5; TRBD1 agrees at 9 bases. Germline assignment: CDR1 SNHLY and CDR2 FYNNEI. Trimming at V came to 6 bases and at J to 0 bases, leaving 5 bases not matched to a gene. The length of the CDR3 is 15 residues. CDR3 sequence reads: CASRAGTGNQETQYF. CDR3 nucleotide sequence: TGTGCCAGCAGAGCCGGGACAGGGAACCAAGAGACCCAGTACTTC.

The CDR3 loop reads CASRTAPGAGAWDTGELFF. The CDR3 DNA sequence: TGCGCCAGCAGAACGGCCCCAGGAGCGGGAGCATGGGACACCGGGGAGCTGTTTTTT. V and J are TRBV5-1 and TRBJ2-2, with 8 bases identical to TRBD2. Looked up from germline, CDR1 is SGHRS and CDR2 is YFSETQ. Trimming took 5 bases from V and 3 from J; bases not matched to a gene: 18. This CDR3 has 19 amino acids.

The chain uses TRBV2 and TRBJ1-5, with a tentative D call TRBD1 (5 bases). There are 18 residues in the CDR3. Trimming left V 1 base short and J 1 base short, with 17 bases between. The germline CDR1 and CDR2 sequences are SNHLY and FYNNEI. The chain's CDR3 is CASSEGPPGLRSNQPQHF. In DNA, the CDR3 is TGTGCCAGCAGTGAAGGGCCCCCGGGACTCAGGAGCAATCAGCCCCAGCATTTT.

The rearrangement joins TRBV18 to TRBJ1-3; D is uncertain. The CDR3 length is 14 residues. V dropped 3 bases and J dropped 1 base, with 7 bases sitting between them. The germline V gene has CDR1 KGHSH and CDR2 LQKENI. DNA of the CDR3: TGTGCCAGCTCACCTTCAGTTTCTGGAAACACCATATATTTT. Its protein product is CASSPSVSGNTIYF.

V gene TRBV27 combines with J gene TRBJ2-3, with a possible D match to TRBD1 (5 bases). CDR3 length: 15 amino acids. CDR1 MNHEY and CDR2 SMNVEV come from the germline V gene (reference sequence). Trimming removed 3 bases at V and 1 base at J, with 11 bases between. CDR3 nucleotide sequence: TGTGCCAGCAGTTTGATCAGGGCTGGCACAGATACGCAGTATTTT. This codes for CASSLIRAGTDTQYF.

J is TRBJ1-1 and V is TRBV11-2; D is unclear. The CDR3 runs to 15 residues. Trimming removed 5 bases at V and 0 bases at J, with 13 bases between. CDR1 is SGHAT, CDR2 FQNNGV, per germline. The CDR3 reads CASSPPGTLNTEAFF. The CDR3 nucleotides read TGTGCCAGCAGCCCCCCCGGAACCTTGAACACTGAAGCTTTCTTT.

This clone was seen only a few times. The chain uses TRBV14 and TRBJ2-2; weak D call: TRBD1 (6 bases). Trimming removed 1 base from V and 3 bases from J, with 18 bases in between. Germline assignment: CDR1 SGHDN and CDR2 FVKESK. This CDR3 region has 18 residues. Here the CDR3 reads CASSQGTVQSRDTGELFF. The CDR3, as DNA: TGTGCCAGCAGCCAAGGGACAGTCCAATCGCGGGACACCGGGGAGCTGTTTTTT.

The chain uses TRBV6-6 and TRBJ2-7; 8 positions agree with TRBD1. This CDR3 is 16 amino acids long. Germline CDR1 is MNHNY and CDR2 is SVGAGI (reference sequence). With 7 bases clipped from V and 1 base from J, the junction kept 12 bases outside the gene matches. CDR3 sequence: CASTTQGERGSYEQYF. For the CDR3, the DNA is TGTGCCAGCACCACACAGGGGGAACGGGGTTCCTACGAGCAGTACTTC.

The J gene is TRBJ2-7, the V gene TRBV6-5; D not resolved. Germline CDR1 is MNHEY and CDR2 is SVGAGI. The CDR3 is 13 residues long. Between the trimmed V and J ends, which lost 6 bases and 0 bases, there was a span of 9 bases. This CDR3 is CASRPISSYEQYF. In DNA, the CDR3 is TGTGCCAGCAGGCCGATCAGCTCCTACGAGCAGTACTTC.

The J gene is TRBJ2-1, the V gene TRBV9, with 15 bases that match TRBD2. With V trimmed by 0 bases and J by 7 bases, 11 bases remained unmatched. The CDR3 contains 19 residues. From germline, CDR1 is SGDLS and CDR2 YYNGEE. This chain's CDR3 is CASSVVTGTSGGTPNEQFF. CDR3 nucleotides: TGTGCCAGCAGCGTAGTGACCGGGACTAGCGGGGGGACACCTAATGAGCAGTTCTTC.

CDR3: CASSSLGTGDTEAFF. In DNA, the CDR3 is TGCGCCAGCAGCTCCCTCGGGACAGGGGACACTGAAGCTTTCTTT. The V gene is TRBV5-1, the J gene TRBJ1-1; 10 positions match TRBD1. V shed 3 bases and J 3 bases; nucleotides not matched to a gene: 5. CDR1 SGHRS and CDR2 YFSETQ come from the germline V gene. The CDR3 has 15 residues.

The V gene is TRBV6-2 or TRBV6-3, the J gene TRBJ2-3; TRBD1 is a possible D gene (6 bases). This CDR3 region has 14 residues. V dropped 6 bases and J dropped 3 bases, with 13 bases sitting between them. CDR1 is MNHEY and CDR2 is SVGEGT in the germline V gene. The CDR3 bases are TGTGCCAGCAGCCTAACAGGGTCAACAGATACGCAGTATTTT. This translates into CASSLTGSTDTQYF.

This clone was found a few times. This sequence joins TRBV9 and TRBJ2-1; D call uncertain. The CDR3 has 15 residues. Germline CDR1 SGDLS, CDR2 YYNGEE. Between the trimmed V and J ends, which lost 0 bases and 3 bases, there was a span of 10 bases. The chain's CDR3 is CASSVEIADYNEQFF. CDR3 DNA: TGTGCCAGCAGCGTAGAAATAGCTGACTACAATGAGCAGTTCTTC. Full variable domain (outside the CDR3, taken from reference TRBV9 and TRBJ2-1): DSGVTQTPKHLITATGQRVTLRCSPRSGDLSVYWYQQSLDQGLQFLIQYYNGEERAKGNILERFSAQQFPDLHSELNLSSLELGDSALYFCASSVEIADYNEQFFGPGTRLTVL.

The V and J genes are TRBV9 and TRBJ1-1; D is undetermined. The CDR3 covers 13 residues. V was trimmed by 0 bases and J by 5 bases, leaving 8 bases between them. Germline loops: CDR1 SGDLS, CDR2 YYNGEE. The CDR3 nucleotides read TGTGCCAGCAGCGTAGTCGGGGAAACTGAAGCTTTCTTT. Residues: CASSVVGETEAFF. The variable domain in full, completed from reference TRBV9 and TRBJ1-1, reads DSGVTQTPKHLITATGQRVTLRCSPRSGDLSVYWYQQSLDQGLQFLIQYYNGEERAKGNILERFSAQQFPDLHSELNLSSLELGDSALYFCASSVVGETEAFFGQGTRLTVV.

V and J are TRBV11-3 and TRBJ1-1, with D uncertain. Trimming took 2 bases from V and 4 from J, leaving 11 bases between them. The CDR3 loop spans 14 amino acids. The germline CDR1 and CDR2 sequences are SGHNT and YENEEA. The CDR3: CASSLTEASTEAFF. The DNA of the CDR3 is TGTGCCAGCAGCTTAACAGAGGCTAGCACTGAAGCTTTCTTT.

The V call is TRBV3-1 (or the pseudogene TRBV3-2), the J call TRBJ1-4, with 10 bases lining up with TRBD1. From germline, CDR1 is LGHDT and CDR2 YNNKEL (reference sequence). With 8 bases clipped from V and 6 bases from J, the junction kept 9 bases outside the gene matches. This CDR3 is 15 amino acids long. CDR3 nucleotide sequence: TGTGCCAGCCAAATGCACGGGACAGGGGATGAAAAACTGTTTTTT. This sequence encodes CASQMHGTGDEKLFF.

This clone was seen a single time. The chain employs TRBV6-5 and TRBJ2-1; no clear D gene. CDR3 length: 13 amino acids. V lost 0 bases and J lost 8, with 8 bases in between. Per germline, CDR1 MNHEY and CDR2 SVGAGI. The chain's CDR3 is CASSYSRGHEQFF. The DNA for the CDR3 is TGTGCCAGCAGTTACTCGAGAGGACATGAGCAGTTCTTC.

The V call is TRBV4-1, the J call TRBJ2-4; 9 bases map to TRBD2. J was trimmed by 4 bases and V by 0 bases; bases with no gene match: 10. Germline V gene lookup returns CDR1 MGHRA and CDR2 YSYEKL. The CDR3 runs to 18 residues. Here the CDR3 reads CASSQEGGGGASKNIQYF. The CDR3 bases are TGCGCCAGCAGCCAAGAGGGAGGCGGGGGGGCCTCGAAAAACATTCAGTACTTC.

The chain has TRBV15 and TRBJ1-5; D is unresolved. Germline assignment: CDR1 LNHNV and CDR2 YYDKDF (reference sequence). This CDR3 is 13 amino acids long. Trimming removed 3 bases at V and 4 bases at J, with 7 bases between. CDR3 bases: TGTGCCACCAGCAGGTCGGTTAATCAGCCCCAGCATTTT. As protein: CATSRSVNQPQHF.

CDR3 coding DNA: TGCAGCGTTGCCCCGAGGGGGGCTAACTATGGCTACACCTTC. It encodes CSVAPRGANYGYTF. The rearrangement links TRBV29-1 to TRBJ1-2; perhaps TRBD1 as D (6 bases). Germline-derived CDR1 and CDR2 are SQVTM and ANQGSEA. Trimming stripped 4 bases from V and 0 bases from J, with 12 bases between. This CDR3 contains 14 residues.

The CDR3 nucleotides read TGTGCCAGCAGCTTTGGGGTACGCACTGAAGCTTTCTTT. Amino acids: CASSFGVRTEAFF. J is TRBJ1-1 and V is TRBV5-6; D is unclear. Germline V gene lookup returns CDR1 SGHDT and CDR2 YYEEEE. This CDR3 has 13 residues. Trimming shortened V by 2 bases and J by 4 bases, and 9 bases separated the two germline ends.

The V and J genes are TRBV9 and TRBJ1-4; D may be TRBD1 (6 bases). Germline CDR1 and CDR2: SGDLS and YYNGEE. V lost 2 bases to trimming and J lost 3 bases, with 8 bases between them. This CDR3 has 14 residues. The CDR3 is CASSVGQPNEKLFF. The CDR3 coding sequence is TGTGCCAGCAGCGTCGGACAGCCTAATGAAAAACTGTTTTTT.

V and J are TRBV9 and TRBJ2-7, with no clear D. CDR3 length: 17 residues. Germline CDR1 SGDLS, CDR2 YYNGEE. Trimming took off 0 bases at V and 3 bases at J, with 19 bases between the two ends. The CDR3 coding sequence is TGTGCCAGCAGCGTAGGTAGGCATAACTCCGGGCACTACGAGCAGTACTTC. It encodes CASSVGRHNSGHYEQYF.

This chain uses TRBV5-6 with TRBJ1-2, with unresolved D. There are 14 residues in the CDR3. The germline V gene has CDR1 SGHDT and CDR2 YYEEEE. Deletions cut 3 bases from V and 5 bases from J, with 14 bases between. The CDR3 loop is CASSSGRNFYGYTF. DNA for the CDR3: TGTGCCAGCAGCTCAGGCAGGAATTTTTATGGCTACACCTTC.